This TCR beta chain was retrieved from a study of beta chain features in type 1 diabetes. Study summary: In all, more than 90,000,000 sorted cells from all samples were analyzed. Overall study findings and caveats: Type 1 diabetes patients had fewer VDJ junction insertions and more deletions. Within patients, naive, central memory and Treg TCRB repertoires seemed more similar than within healthy donors. Among patients with Type 1 diabetes, TCRB CDR3s were moderately but significantly shorter in every one of the four CD4+ subsets.

This clone came up a few times. The antigen is unknown. Investigators reverse transcribed all isolated RNA, so they sequenced expressed TCRB transcripts. Only in-frame clones appear in the TCRdb table, and some are missing; sequencing was by immunoSEQ multiplex PCR. The sample has 300,000 to 400,000 clones; around an eighth are singletons. Over 95% purity was reached by all sorted populations. Trimming took off 1 base at V and 8 bases at J, with 15 bases between the two ends. The CDR3 length is 15 residues. Germline V gene lookup returns CDR1 MNHEY and CDR2 SMNVEV (reference sequence). V gene TRBV27 combines with J gene TRBJ2-1; a weak D match, TRBD1 (5 bases). Specimen: naive CD4+ T cells from blood. The sequence derives from a woman aged 18 to 35 with type 1 diabetes. CDR3 bases: TGTGCCAGCAGTTTATGGGGCCCTGGTAACTATGAGCAGTTCTTC. Its protein is CASSLWGPGNYEQFF.